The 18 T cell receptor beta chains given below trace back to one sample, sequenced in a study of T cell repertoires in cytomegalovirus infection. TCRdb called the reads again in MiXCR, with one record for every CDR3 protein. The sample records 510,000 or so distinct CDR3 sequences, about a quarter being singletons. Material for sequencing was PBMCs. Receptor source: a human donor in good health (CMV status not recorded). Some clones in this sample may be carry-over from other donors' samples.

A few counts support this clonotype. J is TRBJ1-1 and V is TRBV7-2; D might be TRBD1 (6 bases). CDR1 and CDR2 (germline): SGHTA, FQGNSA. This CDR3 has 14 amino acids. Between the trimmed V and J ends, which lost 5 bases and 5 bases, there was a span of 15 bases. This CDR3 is CASSRGGSLTEAFF. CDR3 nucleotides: TGTGCCAGCAGCAGAGGGGGTTCGTTGACTGAAGCTTTCTTT. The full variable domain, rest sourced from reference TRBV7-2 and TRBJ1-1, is GAGVSQSPSNKVTEKGKDVELRCDPISGHTALYWYRQSLGQGLEFLIYFQGNSAPDKSGLPSDRFSAERTGGSVSTLTIQRTQQEDSAVYLCASSRGGSLTEAFFGQGTRLTVV.

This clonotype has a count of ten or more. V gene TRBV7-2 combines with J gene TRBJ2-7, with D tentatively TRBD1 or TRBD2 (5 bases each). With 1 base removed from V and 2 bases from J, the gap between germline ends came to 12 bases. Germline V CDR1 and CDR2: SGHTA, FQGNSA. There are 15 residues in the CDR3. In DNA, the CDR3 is TGTGCCAGCAGCTTAGGTTCGGGGCCGACCTACGAGCAGTACTTC. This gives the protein CASSLGSGPTYEQYF.

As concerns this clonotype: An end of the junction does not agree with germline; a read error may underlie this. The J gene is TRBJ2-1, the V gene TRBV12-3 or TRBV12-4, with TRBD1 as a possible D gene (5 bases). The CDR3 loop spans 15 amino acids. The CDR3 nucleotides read TGTGCCAGCAGTTTGGGGCAGGGCTCCTACAATGGGCAGTTCTTC. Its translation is CASSLGQGSYNGQFF.

This CDR3 reads CASSFRGVSGVYKRGYTF. DNA of the CDR3: TGTGCCAGCAGCTTTAGAGGCGTTTCCGGGGTTTACAAGAGGGGCTACACCTTC. This sequence joins TRBV7-6 and TRBJ1-2; D uncertain. Germline CDR1 is SGHVS and CDR2 is FNYEAQ. V lost 3 bases to trimming and J lost 8 bases, with 28 bases between them. The CDR3 consists of 18 residues. The full variable domain, in which reference TRBV7-6 and TRBJ1-2 provide the parts outside the CDR3, is GAGVSQSPRYKVTKRGQDVALRCDPISGHVSLYWYRQALGQGPEFLTYFNYEAQQDKSGLPNDRFSAERPEGSISTLTIQRTEQRDSAMYRCASSFRGVSGVYKRGYTFGSGTRLTVV.

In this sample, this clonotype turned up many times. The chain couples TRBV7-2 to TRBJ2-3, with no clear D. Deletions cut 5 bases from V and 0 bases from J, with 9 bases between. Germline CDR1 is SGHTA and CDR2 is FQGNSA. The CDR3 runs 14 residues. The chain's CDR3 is CASSLIRSTDTQYF. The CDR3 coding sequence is TGTGCCAGCAGCCTCATTCGTAGCACAGATACGCAGTATTTT.

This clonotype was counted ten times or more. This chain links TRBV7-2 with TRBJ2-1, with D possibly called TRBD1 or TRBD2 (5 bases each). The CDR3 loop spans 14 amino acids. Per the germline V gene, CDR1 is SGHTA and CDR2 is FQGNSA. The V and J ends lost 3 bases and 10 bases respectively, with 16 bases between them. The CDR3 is CASSLSGRLEEQFF. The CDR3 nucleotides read TGTGCCAGCAGCTTGTCGGGGCGATTGGAGGAGCAGTTCTTC.

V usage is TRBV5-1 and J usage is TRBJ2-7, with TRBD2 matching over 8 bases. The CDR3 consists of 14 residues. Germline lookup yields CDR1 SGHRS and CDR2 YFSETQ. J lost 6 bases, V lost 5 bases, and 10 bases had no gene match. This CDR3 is CASRPPGGPSEQYF. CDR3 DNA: TGCGCCAGCAGACCGCCGGGAGGGCCCAGCGAGCAGTACTTC.

CDR3 bases: TGTGCCAGCAGTGATGTGCAGGACTCCTATCTGGACCAGTACTTC. Protein product: CASSDVQDSYLDQYF. V usage is TRBV25-1 and J usage is TRBJ2-5; D possibly corresponds to TRBD2 (5 bases). The CDR3 length is 15 residues. Germline CDR1 reads MGHDK; CDR2 reads SYGVNS. V was cut by 3 bases and J by 10 bases, with 21 bases left in between.

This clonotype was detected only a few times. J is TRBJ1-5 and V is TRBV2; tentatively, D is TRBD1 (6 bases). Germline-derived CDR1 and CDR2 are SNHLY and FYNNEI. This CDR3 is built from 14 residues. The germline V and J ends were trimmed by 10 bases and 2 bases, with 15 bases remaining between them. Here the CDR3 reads CATAGEGRNQPQHF. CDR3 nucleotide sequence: TGTGCCACCGCAGGGGAGGGTCGCAATCAGCCCCAGCATTTT.

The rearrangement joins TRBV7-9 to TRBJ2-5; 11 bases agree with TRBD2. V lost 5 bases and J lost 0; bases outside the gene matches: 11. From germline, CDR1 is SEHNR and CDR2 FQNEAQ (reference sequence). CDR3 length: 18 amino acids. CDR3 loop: CASSPRGLAVNYQETQYF. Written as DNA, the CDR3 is TGTGCCAGCAGCCCCAGGGGACTAGCGGTGAATTACCAAGAGACCCAGTACTTC.

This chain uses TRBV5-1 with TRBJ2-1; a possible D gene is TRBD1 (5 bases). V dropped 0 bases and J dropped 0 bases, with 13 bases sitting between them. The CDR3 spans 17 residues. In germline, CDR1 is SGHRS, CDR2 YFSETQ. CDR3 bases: TGCGCCAGCAGCTTGGATGGGGCCCCGAGCTCCTACAATGAGCAGTTCTTC. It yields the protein CASSLDGAPSSYNEQFF.

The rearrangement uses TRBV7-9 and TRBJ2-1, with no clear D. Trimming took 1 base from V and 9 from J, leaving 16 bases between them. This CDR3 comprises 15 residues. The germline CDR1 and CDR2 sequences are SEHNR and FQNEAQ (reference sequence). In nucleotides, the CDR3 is TGTGCCAGCAGCTTAGAGCCCCCAATAGGTGGTGAGCAGTTCTTC. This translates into CASSLEPPIGGEQFF.

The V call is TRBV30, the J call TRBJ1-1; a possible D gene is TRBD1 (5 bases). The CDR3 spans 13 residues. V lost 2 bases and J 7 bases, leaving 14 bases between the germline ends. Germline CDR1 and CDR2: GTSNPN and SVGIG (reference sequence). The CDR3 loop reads CAWSPDRRDEAFF. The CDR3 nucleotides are TGTGCCTGGAGTCCTGACAGAAGGGATGAAGCTTTCTTT. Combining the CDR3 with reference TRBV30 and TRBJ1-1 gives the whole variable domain SQTIHQWPATLVQPVGSPLSLECTVEGTSNPNLYWYRQAAGRGLQLLFYSVGIGQISSEVPQNLSASRPQDRQFILSSKKLLLSDSGFYLCAWSPDRRDEAFFGQGTRLTVV.

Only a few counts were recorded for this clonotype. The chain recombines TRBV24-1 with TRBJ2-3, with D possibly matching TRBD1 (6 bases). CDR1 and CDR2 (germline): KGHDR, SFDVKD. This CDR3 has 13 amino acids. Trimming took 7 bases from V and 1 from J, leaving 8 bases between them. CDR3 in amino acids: CATSRQGTDTQYF. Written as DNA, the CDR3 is TGTGCCACCAGCCGACAGGGCACAGATACGCAGTATTTT.

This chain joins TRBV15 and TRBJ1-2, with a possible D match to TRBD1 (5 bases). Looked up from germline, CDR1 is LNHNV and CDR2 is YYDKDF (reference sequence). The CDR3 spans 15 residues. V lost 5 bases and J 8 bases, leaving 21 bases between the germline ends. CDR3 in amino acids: CATSSRGRGYGGYTF. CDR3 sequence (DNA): TGTGCCACCAGCTCACGCGGACGGGGGTACGGGGGCTACACCTTC.

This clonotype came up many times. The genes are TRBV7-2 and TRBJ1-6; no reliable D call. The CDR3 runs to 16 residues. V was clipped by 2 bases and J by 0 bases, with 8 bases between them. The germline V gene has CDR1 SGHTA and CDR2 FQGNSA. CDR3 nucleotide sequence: TGTGCCAGCAGCTTATCGCGAAGCTCCTATAATTCACCCCTCCACTTT. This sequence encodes CASSLSRSSYNSPLHF.

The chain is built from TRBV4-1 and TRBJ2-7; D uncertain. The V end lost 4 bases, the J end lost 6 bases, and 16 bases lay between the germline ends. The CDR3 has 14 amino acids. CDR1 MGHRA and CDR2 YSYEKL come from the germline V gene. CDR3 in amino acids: CASSPGTVPLEQYF. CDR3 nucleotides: TGCGCCAGCAGCCCCGGAACAGTCCCCCTCGAGCAGTACTTC.

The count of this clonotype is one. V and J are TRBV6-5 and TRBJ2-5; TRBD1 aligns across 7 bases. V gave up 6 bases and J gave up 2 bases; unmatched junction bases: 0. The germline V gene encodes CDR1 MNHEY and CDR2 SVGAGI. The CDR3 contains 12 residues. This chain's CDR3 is CASRDRQETQYF. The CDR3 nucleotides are TGTGCCAGCAGGGACAGGCAAGAGACCCAGTACTTC.